This T cell receptor (beta chain) was sequenced during a study of control samples from healthy donors and cancer patients. Using immunoSEQ multiplex PCR, the repertoire was profiled, and TCRdb retains in-frame clones only, with some absent. The sample has tens of thousands of clones; around 95% are singletons. Unmatched junction bases numbered 3, after V lost 0 bases and J lost 1 base. Germline assignment: CDR1 SGHRS and CDR2 YFSETQ. The CDR3 extends over 15 amino acids. This clonotype originated in a woman aged 25 to 45 in good health. Sequences were obtained from blood. The chain combines TRBV5-1 with TRBJ2-5, with 7 nucleotides matching TRBD2. CDR3 DNA: TGCGCCAGCAGCTTGGGGGCTAGCGGCCAAGAGACCCAGTACTTC. Amino acids: CASSLGASGQETQYF. The full variable domain, rest sourced from reference TRBV5-1 and TRBJ2-5, is KAGVTQTPRYLIKTRGQQVTLSCSPISGHRSVSWYQQTPGQGLQFLFEYFSETQRNKGNFPGRFSGRQFSNSRSEMNVSTLELGDSALYLCASSLGASGQETQYFGPGTRLLVL.